Presented here are 30 T cell receptor beta chains from one specimen sequenced in a study of blood T cells in healthy people across ages. A second PCR of 7 to 11 cycles used a sample-barcoded 5' primer and a J-beta primer mix. TCRdb redid the calling of the 5' RACE reads with MiXCR, one entry per CDR3 protein. The table lists approximately 1.5 million distinct CDR3 sequences, roughly a third of them singletons, with roughly 10% in the top ten. The sequenced sample consisted of blood. These receptors were obtained from a woman aged 25 to 39 in good health.

There are a few counts of this clonotype. A much larger clone sits a single nucleotide away, making a read error possible. The chain joins TRBV6-4 to TRBJ2-6; maybe TRBD1 (6 bases). The germline CDR1 and CDR2 sequences are MRHNA and SNTAGT. The CDR3 extends over 16 amino acids. The DNA of the CDR3 is TGTGCCAGCAGTGACTCGACAGGTTTTGGGGCCAACGTCCGGACTTTC. This encodes CASSDSTGFGANVRTF.

This clonotype has just a few counts. The rearrangement links TRBV10-1 to TRBJ2-7; TRBD2 is a possible D gene (5 bases). Per germline, CDR1 WNHNN and CDR2 SYGVQD (reference sequence). V lost 2 bases and J lost 2, with 7 bases in between. The CDR3 spans 13 residues. CDR3 nucleotide sequence: TGCGCCAGCAGTGAGGTCGGGACCTACGAGCAGTACTTC. It encodes CASSEVGTYEQYF.

This clonotype was detected a few times. The chain is built from TRBV6-1 and TRBJ2-7; tentatively, D is TRBD2 (6 bases). The V and J ends lost 1 base and 4 bases respectively, with 14 bases between them. Germline V gene data show CDR1 as MNHNS and CDR2 as SASEGT. There are 15 residues in the CDR3. The CDR3 DNA reads TGTGCCAGCAGTGAAGTCCCCGGGACTCGGTACGAGCAGTACTTC. Its translation is CASSEVPGTRYEQYF.

The chain is built from TRBV20-1 and TRBJ2-7; 12 positions agree with TRBD2. There are 17 residues in the CDR3. V trimming: 1 base; J trimming: 7 bases; junction bases outside the gene matches: 14. Germline CDR1 reads DFQATT; CDR2 reads SNEGSKA (reference sequence). This CDR3 reads CSARASGRARSRNEQYF. CDR3 nucleotides: TGCAGTGCTAGAGCTAGCGGGAGGGCCAGGTCTAGGAATGAGCAGTACTTC.

This chain joins TRBV20-1 and TRBJ2-3; 8 bases fit TRBD2. V lost 4 bases, J lost 4 bases, and 7 bases stayed unmatched. There are 14 residues in the CDR3. Germline lookup yields CDR1 DFQATT and CDR2 SNEGSKA (reference sequence). CDR3 amino acids: CSATGRGRPDTQYF. The CDR3 DNA follows: TGCAGTGCTACCGGGCGCGGGAGGCCAGATACGCAGTATTTT.

This clonotype has a count of ten or more. The chain recombines TRBV12-3 or TRBV12-4 with TRBJ2-1; 10 bases are a match to TRBD2. The CDR3 extends over 15 amino acids. V was pared by 5 bases and J by 8 bases, with 9 bases of the junction left unmatched. CDR3 residues: CASSPLAGVYDEQFF. CDR3 bases: TGTGCCAGCAGTCCTCTAGCGGGAGTATACGATGAGCAGTTCTTC.

The gene calls are TRBV28 and TRBJ1-2, with D perhaps TRBD1 (5 bases). The length of the CDR3 is 14 residues. Germline CDR1 MDHEN, CDR2 SYDVKM. Trimming shortened V by 3 bases and J by 2 bases, and 10 bases separated the two germline ends. The CDR3 DNA is TGTGCCAGCAGTTTTGGGGCCGAAAACTATGGCTACACCTTC. Encoded protein: CASSFGAENYGYTF.

The rearrangement links TRBV3-1 to TRBJ1-1; TRBD1 matches at 8 bases. This CDR3 has 14 residues. Germline V gene sequence: CDR1 LGHDT, CDR2 YNNKEL (reference sequence). With 0 bases clipped from V and 8 bases from J, the junction kept 5 bases outside the gene matches. Here the CDR3 reads CASSQEGQVIEAFF. CDR3 DNA: TGTGCCAGCAGCCAAGAGGGACAGGTTATAGAAGCTTTCTTT.

The chain uses TRBV3-1 and TRBJ2-1; possible D gene TRBD2, 6 bases. Trimming stripped 4 bases from V and 9 bases from J, with 16 bases between. Germline V lookup: CDR1 LGHDT, CDR2 YNNKEL (reference sequence). The CDR3 covers 14 residues. CDR3: CASSPVPKGGEQFF. The CDR3 DNA is TGTGCCAGCAGCCCGGTCCCCAAGGGAGGTGAGCAGTTCTTC.

The gene calls are TRBV6-5 and TRBJ2-3; tentative D call: TRBD1 (5 bases). The length of the CDR3 is 14 residues. CDR1 and CDR2 (germline): MNHEY, SVGAGI. V lost 8 bases and J 5 bases, leaving 17 bases between the germline ends. CDR3 coding DNA: TGTGCCAGCGGCCAGGACAAGGCCAAAGATACGCAGTATTTT. Its translation is CASGQDKAKDTQYF.

The chain has TRBV2 and TRBJ2-3; unclear D gene. CDR1 is SNHLY, CDR2 FYNNEI, per germline. V was shortened by 6 bases and J by 4 bases, with 5 bases between the two germline ends. This CDR3 region has 11 residues. The chain's CDR3 is CASRKSDTQYF. The CDR3 coding sequence is TGTGCCAGCAGGAAATCAGATACGCAGTATTTT.

This clonotype has ten or more counts. The genes are TRBV7-9 and TRBJ1-2; D is unclear. CDR1 and CDR2 from the germline V gene are SEHNR and FQNEAQ (reference sequence). The CDR3 spans 13 residues. Trimming pared 3 bases from V and 7 bases from J, leaving 12 bases between. CDR3 sequence: CASSLFPLGGYTF. CDR3 nucleotides: TGTGCCAGCAGCTTGTTCCCCTTAGGTGGCTACACCTTC.

The chain joins TRBV29-1 to TRBJ1-2; 10 bases map to TRBD1. Germline trimming cut 7 bases from V and 4 bases from J; bases unmatched to any gene: 6. Germline assignment: CDR1 SQVTM and CDR2 ANQGSEA. There are 13 residues in the CDR3. This CDR3 is CSADRGLFYGYTF. In DNA, the CDR3 is TGCAGCGCTGACAGGGGGCTGTTCTATGGCTACACCTTC.

In its sample, this clonotype was seen a few times. The rearrangement links TRBV4-1 to TRBJ2-1; no reliable D call. CDR1 and CDR2 from the germline V gene are MGHRA and YSYEKL. This CDR3 contains 13 residues. V lost 2 bases and J lost 12, with 14 bases in between. The CDR3 DNA is TGCGCCAGCAGCCAATTCCCCCCCGAGAGGCAGTTCTTC. Residues: CASSQFPPERQFF.

The genes are TRBV7-9 and TRBJ2-3, with D maybe TRBD2 (6 bases). The CDR3 totals 17 residues. Germline loops: CDR1 SEHNR, CDR2 FQNEAQ (reference sequence). Deletions cut 5 bases from V and 0 bases from J, with 18 bases between. The CDR3 DNA reads TGTGCCAGCAGCCCTGGCAGCGGGCGCCATAGCACAGATACGCAGTATTTT. It codes for CASSPGSGRHSTDTQYF.

On this clonotype: The junction departs from germline at one end; a sequencing error may be responsible. The rearrangement links TRBV7-8 to TRBJ2-1, with D possibly TRBD1 on 6 matching bases. This CDR3 is built from 15 residues. Germline CDR1 SGHVS, CDR2 FQNEAQ. This chain's CDR3 is CASASQGYTYSEQFF. Written as DNA, the CDR3 is TGTGCCAGCGCCTCACAGGGCTATACCTACAGTGAGCAGTTCTTC.

The gene calls are TRBV4-3 and TRBJ2-1; no clear D gene. Trimming shortened V by 0 bases and J by 0 bases, and 9 bases separated the two germline ends. The CDR3 totals 16 residues. Per the germline V gene, CDR1 is LGHNA and CDR2 is YSLEER. The CDR3 nucleotides are TGCGCCAGCAGCCAAGATAATAGGCGCTCCTACAATGAGCAGTTCTTC. Encoded protein: CASSQDNRRSYNEQFF.

J is TRBJ2-3 and V is TRBV14; D might be TRBD2 (6 bases). The CDR3 has 17 amino acids. V shed 1 base and J shed 3 bases, with 17 bases lying between them. Looked up from germline, CDR1 is SGHDN and CDR2 is FVKESK. The CDR3 region has the DNA TGTGCCAGCAGCCAAGGCAACGCGGGGCGGAGGACAGATACGCAGTATTTT. Protein sequence: CASSQGNAGRRTDTQYF.

This clonotype was seen a handful of times. The genes are TRBV20-1 and TRBJ2-3; tentative D call: TRBD2 (6 bases). The V gene's germline CDR1 is DFQATT and CDR2 SNEGSKA (reference sequence). V was shortened by 4 bases and J by 0 bases, with 17 bases between the two germline ends. This CDR3 is 16 amino acids long. CDR3 in amino acids: CSAIELRGGSTDTQYF. In DNA form, the CDR3 reads TGCAGTGCTATAGAGTTAAGGGGAGGAAGCACAGATACGCAGTATTTT.

This clonotype showed up just a few times. V is TRBV20-1 and J is TRBJ1-2; D is perhaps TRBD1 (6 bases). Germline assignment: CDR1 DFQATT and CDR2 SNEGSKA (reference sequence). Deletions cut 5 bases from V and 4 bases from J, with 14 bases between. The CDR3 has 13 amino acids. CDR3 bases: TGCAGTGCTGCACAGGGTTTCCCCTATGGCTACACCTTC. It encodes CSAAQGFPYGYTF.

V and J are TRBV9 and TRBJ2-7; D call uncertain. This CDR3 has 13 residues. The V and J ends lost 0 bases and 7 bases respectively, with 11 bases between them. The germline V gene encodes CDR1 SGDLS and CDR2 YYNGEE. The CDR3 DNA reads as TGTGCCAGCAGCGTAGAAGGGTTTGGTGAGCAGTACTTC. This encodes CASSVEGFGEQYF.

This clonotype was counted a few times. The rearrangement links TRBV15 to TRBJ2-1; unclear D gene. The germline V gene encodes CDR1 LNHNV and CDR2 YYDKDF (reference sequence). V lost 0 bases to trimming and J lost 1 base, with 4 bases between them. There are 14 residues in the CDR3. CDR3 sequence (DNA): TGTGCCACCAGCAGAGAGGGGTCCTACAATGAGCAGTTCTTC. It is translated as CATSREGSYNEQFF.

The genes are TRBV7-2 and TRBJ2-2; TRBD1 aligns across 8 bases. The germline V gene encodes CDR1 SGHTA and CDR2 FQGNSA. Trimming removed 6 bases from V and 5 bases from J; junction bases left unmatched: 11. The CDR3 runs 16 residues. CDR3 DNA sequence: TGTGCCAGCAGAGCCCCCTGGACAGGGATGACCGGGGAGCTGTTTTTT. It codes for CASRAPWTGMTGELFF.

J is TRBJ2-1 and V is TRBV7-9, with D unclear. The V and J ends lost 4 bases and 3 bases respectively, with 16 bases between them. This CDR3 has 16 amino acids. CDR1 is SEHNR, CDR2 FQNEAQ, per germline (reference sequence). CDR3 protein: CASSSGGLSSYNEQFF. In nucleotides, the CDR3 is TGTGCCAGCAGCTCCGGTGGGCTTAGCAGCTACAATGAGCAGTTCTTC.

The chain carries TRBV18 and TRBJ1-6; D remains ambiguous. The CDR3 totals 15 residues. CDR1 and CDR2 from the germline V gene are KGHSH and LQKENI. V lost 3 bases and J lost 5, with 11 bases in between. This chain's CDR3 is CASSPSAQHNSPLHF. CDR3 bases: TGTGCCAGCTCACCTTCGGCCCAGCATAATTCACCCCTCCACTTT.

This chain joins TRBV4-1 and TRBJ2-2; maybe TRBD1 (5 bases). The CDR3 covers 19 residues. Germline V gene lookup returns CDR1 MGHRA and CDR2 YSYEKL. V lost 0 bases, J lost 8 bases, and 25 bases lay in between. The CDR3 spells CASSQDRVISSAGIGELFF. CDR3 DNA: TGCGCCAGCAGCCAAGATCGGGTTATTTCTTCGGCAGGGATTGGGGAGCTGTTTTTT.

Of note for this clonotype: It may be a read error: a sequence one base away is much more abundant. The chain uses TRBV29-1 and TRBJ2-1, with 10 bases identical to TRBD2. Trimming cost V 5 bases and J 13 bases; bases outside gene matches: 11. Germline V lookup: CDR1 SQVTM, CDR2 ANQGSEA. The CDR3 has 13 residues. The CDR3 DNA reads as TGCAGCGTTAGTAGCGGGAGGAGAGAGACCCAGTTCTTC. Its translation is CSVSSGRRETQFF.

This clonotype is a singleton in its sample. This chain joins TRBV4-1 and TRBJ1-3; the D is unclear. This CDR3 contains 16 residues. Trimming left V 0 bases short and J 0 bases short, with 9 bases between. Germline CDR1 reads MGHRA; CDR2 reads YSYEKL. The CDR3 spells CASSQDPISSGNTIYF. The DNA for the CDR3 is TGCGCCAGCAGCCAAGATCCCATTAGCTCTGGAAACACCATATATTTT.

This clonotype was recorded at least ten times. This rearrangement joins TRBV29-1 to TRBJ2-3; D remains unclear. This CDR3 has 12 amino acids. The germline V and J ends were trimmed by 3 bases and 4 bases, with 8 bases remaining between them. The germline gives CDR1 SQVTM, CDR2 ANQGSEA. The CDR3 is CSVEWESDTQYF. CDR3 DNA: TGCAGCGTTGAGTGGGAATCAGATACGCAGTATTTT.

Many counts were recorded for this clonotype. J is TRBJ2-6 and V is TRBV11-3, with D uncertain. V lost 5 bases and J lost 4, with 6 bases in between. CDR1 is SGHNT and CDR2 is YENEEA in the germline V gene. CDR3 length: 13 residues. CDR3 DNA: TGTGCCAGCAGCCCCACCGGGGCCAACGTCCTGACTTTC. Translating it yields CASSPTGANVLTF.